These 10 T cell receptor beta chains were sequenced from one sample in a study of blood T cell repertoires in COVID-19. Profiled with immunoSEQ multiplex PCR; TCRdb holds only in-frame clones, not every one. The sample has about 170,000 clones; roughly 90% are singletons. The sequenced sample was peripheral blood. Receptor source: a man aged 18 to 35 with COVID-19, enrolled during active disease.

Only one count was recorded for this clone. The chain combines TRBV18 with TRBJ1-5; 8 bases line up with TRBD1. The CDR3 spans 13 residues. Germline assignment: CDR1 KGHSH and CDR2 LQKENI. The V gene end was trimmed by 4 bases and the J gene end by 4 bases; junction bases not matched to a gene: 0. The CDR3 region has the DNA TGTGCCAGCTCACGGACAGGGAATCAGCCCCAGCATTTT. This gives the protein CASSRTGNQPQHF.

This clone was recorded once. The chain employs TRBV28 and TRBJ2-7; 8 bases line up with TRBD1. V was clipped by 5 bases and J by 5 bases; unmatched bases: 5. The CDR3 is made up of 13 amino acids. Germline-derived CDR1 and CDR2 are MDHEN and SYDVKM. The CDR3 sequence is CASSPQGVDEQYF. CDR3 sequence (DNA): TGTGCCAGCAGTCCACAGGGGGTGGACGAGCAGTACTTC.

This chain uses TRBV27 with TRBJ1-3; D possibly corresponds to TRBD1 (5 bases). The CDR3 has 13 residues. CDR1 is MNHEY and CDR2 is SMNVEV in the germline V gene (reference sequence). Trimming pared 8 bases from V and 7 bases from J, leaving 15 bases between. CDR3 residues: CASQAAGSNTIYF. In DNA form, the CDR3 reads TGTGCCAGCCAAGCCGCAGGGTCGAACACCATATATTTT.

The gene calls are TRBV29-1 and TRBJ1-2, with D possibly matching TRBD1 (6 bases). There are 13 residues in the CDR3. V was clipped by 6 bases and J by 4 bases, with 15 bases between them. Germline V gene sequence: CDR1 SQVTM, CDR2 ANQGSEA. CDR3 sequence (DNA): TGCAGCGTAAAAGACAGGTCCCCCTATGGCTACACCTTC. This translates into CSVKDRSPYGYTF.

This clone has just one count. This chain uses TRBV6-2 or TRBV6-3 with TRBJ1-1; D unresolved. CDR1 is MNHEY and CDR2 is SVGEGT in the germline V gene. Trimming removed 2 bases from V and 0 bases from J, with 10 bases in between. The CDR3 loop spans 15 amino acids. CDR3 nucleotides: TGTGCCAGCAGTTACGGCACCCTGGTGAACACTGAAGCTTTCTTT. This codes for CASSYGTLVNTEAFF.

V gene TRBV9 combines with J gene TRBJ2-7, with 7 bases that match TRBD2. Germline V gene data show CDR1 as SGDLS and CDR2 as YYNGEE. The CDR3 has 13 amino acids. Trimming removed 8 bases from V and 3 bases from J; junction bases left unmatched: 8. The CDR3 loop is CASGEGLGYEQYF. For the CDR3, the DNA is TGTGCCAGTGGGGAGGGGTTGGGCTACGAGCAGTACTTC.

This sequence joins TRBV7-9 and TRBJ2-7; 7 positions agree with TRBD1. With 4 bases clipped from V and 5 bases from J, the junction kept 11 bases outside the gene matches. Germline-derived CDR1 and CDR2 are SEHNR and FQNEAQ (reference sequence). The CDR3 contains 15 residues. In nucleotides, the CDR3 is TGTGCCAGCAGCTCAGGATACACACAGGGGCACGAGCAGTACTTC. Its translation is CASSSGYTQGHEQYF.

This chain joins TRBV6-5 and TRBJ2-7; no clear D gene. This CDR3 is 12 amino acids long. Germline CDR1 reads MNHEY; CDR2 reads SVGAGI. V was cut by 5 bases and J by 9 bases, with 14 bases left in between. In DNA form, the CDR3 reads TGTGCCAGCAGTAACGGTGCGAAGTCGCAGTACTTC. It codes for CASSNGAKSQYF.

This clone was counted a single time. V usage is TRBV7-9 and J usage is TRBJ2-2; 8 bases line up with TRBD1. After removal of 3 bases from V and 5 bases from J, the junction contained 5 bases not matched to a gene. The CDR3 consists of 15 residues. CDR1 and CDR2 from the germline V gene are SEHNR and FQNEAQ (reference sequence). The CDR3 DNA follows: TGTGCCAGCAGCTTCAGGGGGCAGAGAACCGGGGAGCTGTTTTTT. It encodes CASSFRGQRTGELFF.

The J gene is TRBJ2-5, the V gene TRBV5-1; TRBD2 matches 9 bases. With 4 bases clipped from V and 5 bases from J, the junction kept 3 bases outside the gene matches. The CDR3 totals 13 residues. CDR1 and CDR2 from the germline V gene are SGHRS and YFSETQ. The CDR3 reads CASSLAGGETQYF. The CDR3 bases are TGCGCCAGCAGCCTCGCGGGGGGGGAGACCCAGTACTTC.